The rows below give T cell receptor beta chains drawn from one sample of a study of blood T cell repertoires in COVID-19. Using immunoSEQ multiplex PCR, the repertoire was profiled, and TCRdb retains in-frame clones only, with some absent. The sample includes 240,000 or so clones, 70% to 85% of them seen just once. Sequenced sample: peripheral blood. The receptors derive from a woman of 80 years or more with acute or convalescent COVID-19. Each CDR3 is given with its conserved first and last residue. Each record gives: clone size, J gene, D gene, V gene, CDR3 DNA, CDR3 protein. A D gene is named only where the DNA matches it firmly. Clone size is stated in some rows and not others, as once, few, many or a class when expanded.

>NA|TRBJ1-1|TRBD1|TRBV27
TGTGCCAGCAGGGGGACAGGGGGTAGAGCTTTCTTT
CASRGTGGRAFF
>NA|TRBJ1-6|NA|TRBV4-3
TGCGCCAGCAGCCAATACTCCGGGTCACCCCTCCACTTT
CASSQYSGSPLHF
>NA|TRBJ2-3|TRBD2|TRBV18
TGTGCCAGCTCACTCTCAGCGGGGGGGTCCGATACGCAGTATTTT
CASSLSAGGSDTQYF
>NA|TRBJ2-2|TRBD1|TRBV7-9
TGTGCCAGCAGCCGACAGGGGGGGAACACCGGGGAGCTGTTTTTT
CASSRQGGNTGELFF
>NA|TRBJ1-5|NA|TRBV4-1
TGCGCCAGCAGCCTCAACAGGGAGCAGCCCCAGCATTTT
CASSLNREQPQHF
>once|TRBJ2-1|TRBD2|TRBV3-1/TRBV3-2
TGTGCCAGCAGCCAAGCGTCGGGGCTAGCGGGAGTAGCGTCCTACAATGAGCAGTTCTTC
CASSQASGLAGVASYNEQFF
>few|TRBJ1-5|NA|TRBV6-2/TRBV6-3
TGTGCCAGCAGTTCCCCCCGGAACAGGCCTACCAATCAGCCCCAGCATTTT
CASSSPRNRPTNQPQHF
>NA|TRBJ1-4|NA|TRBV15
TGTGCCACCAGCGAGGGATTAGAGAAAAAACTGTTTTTT
CATSEGLEKKLFF
>NA|TRBJ1-3|NA|TRBV29-1
TGCAGCGTGGAGACCACGGGAAACACCATATATTTT
CSVETTGNTIYF
>few|TRBJ1-2|NA|TRBV6-1
TGTGCCAGCAGTGAAGGGACTGTAGATGGCTACACCTTC
CASSEGTVDGYTF
>NA|TRBJ1-4|TRBD1|TRBV5-1
TGCGCCAGCAGCTTGGCCGACAGGGGAGAACTGTTTTTT
CASSLADRGELFF
>NA|TRBJ2-5|NA|TRBV3-1/TRBV3-2
TGTGCCAGCAGCCAAGCCGGGACTTACCAAGAGACCCAGTACTTC
CASSQAGTYQETQYF
>NA|TRBJ1-5|NA|TRBV1
TGCACCAGCAGCCAACTACAGGGGTCTTGCTACAATCAGCCCCAGCATTTT
CTSSQLQGSCYNQPQHF
>NA|TRBJ1-2|TRBD1|TRBV20-1
TGCAGTGCTGGACAGGGTGGCGGCTACACCTTC
CSAGQGGGYTF
>NA|TRBJ2-5|NA|TRBV20-1
TGCAGTGCTAGCCGTGGAGGGACCCAGTACTTC
CSASRGGTQYF
>NA|TRBJ2-3|NA|TRBV7-9
TGTGCCAGCAGCCAACTCGGCCGGGGATTCACAGATACGCAGTATTTT
CASSQLGRGFTDTQYF
>NA|TRBJ2-5|TRBD2|TRBV7-9
TGTGCCAGCAGCTTACGCACTAGCGGGCAAGAGACCCAGTACTTC
CASSLRTSGQETQYF
>NA|TRBJ2-1|TRBD2|TRBV3-1/TRBV3-2
TGTGCCAGCAACCTAGCGGGAGCGAACAATGAGCAGTTCTTC
CASNLAGANNEQFF
>NA|TRBJ1-2|NA|TRBV7-3
TGTGCCAGCAGCCTGACCGGCGGTACTAACTATGGCTACACCTTC
CASSLTGGTNYGYTF
>many|TRBJ1-4|TRBD1|TRBV7-9
TGTGCCAGCAGCTGGGGGACAGCTGGAAATGAAAAACTGTTTTTT
CASSWGTAGNEKLFF
>few|TRBJ1-1|NA|TRBV7-9
TGTGCCAGCAGCGTCTTGGAGGGCACTGAAGCTTTCTTT
CASSVLEGTEAFF
>NA|TRBJ2-3|TRBD2|TRBV5-1
TGCGCCAGCAGCCGGGCTAGCGGGAAAGCAGATACGCAGTATTTT
CASSRASGKADTQYF
>few|TRBJ1-2|NA|TRBV6-5
TGTGCCAGCAGTCAACGCCATACTTCTAACTATGGCTACACCTTC
CASSQRHTSNYGYTF
>NA|TRBJ1-1|NA|TRBV6-6
TGTGCCACCCACCCAAGGGAAGGGAGAGCAGCTTTCTTT
CATHPREGRAAFF
>NA|TRBJ2-2|TRBD2|TRBV5-4
TGTGCCAGCACCACCGGGGGGACTAGATTCACCGGGGAGCTGTTTTTT
CASTTGGTRFTGELFF
>NA|TRBJ2-5|NA|TRBV6-1
TGTGCCAGCAGTTACACGGAGACCCAGTACTTC
CASSYTETQYF
>NA|TRBJ1-5|NA|TRBV5-1
TGCGCCAGCAGCTGGGACATCAATCAGCCCCAGCATTTT
CASSWDINQPQHF
>NA|TRBJ2-7|NA|TRBV5-1
TGCGCCAGCAGCTTGTTGACAGACTACGAGCAGTACTTC
CASSLLTDYEQYF
>NA|TRBJ1-1|NA|TRBV9
TGTGCCAGCAGCGTAGATGGGCACAGAAACACTGAAGCTTTCTTT
CASSVDGHRNTEAFF
>NA|TRBJ1-1|TRBD1|TRBV5-4
TGTGCCAGCAGCTTGTTTGGGACAGGAGGCACTGAAGCTTTCTTT
CASSLFGTGGTEAFF
>once|TRBJ1-4|NA|TRBV6-5
TGTGCCAGCGAAACAAATCGCAATGAAAAACTGTTTTTT
CASETNRNEKLFF
>NA|TRBJ2-7|NA|TRBV5-1
TGCGCCAGCAGCTCCCGCATCAGGGGTCAGGCCTACGAGCAGTACTTC
CASSSRIRGQAYEQYF
>NA|TRBJ2-5|TRBD2|TRBV5-1
TGCGCCAGCAGCTTAGGTAGCGGGACCCCCTCCGAGACCCAGTACTTC
CASSLGSGTPSETQYF
>NA|TRBJ2-7|TRBD1|TRBV18
TGTGCCAGCTCACGGACAGGGGAAGGGACCTACGAGCAGTACTTC
CASSRTGEGTYEQYF
>NA|TRBJ2-7|NA|TRBV28
TGTGCCAGCAGTTTCTGGTCCGGACAGAGCTCCTACGAGCAGTACTTC
CASSFWSGQSSYEQYF
>NA|TRBJ2-2|TRBD2|TRBV7-9
TGTGCCAGCAGCTTCCGACTAGCGGGGGGTTTAAACACCGGGGAGCTGTTTTTT
CASSFRLAGGLNTGELFF
>NA|TRBJ2-1|TRBD1|TRBV29-1
TGCAGCGTTGAAGATCCCCAGGGGGCGACCTACAATGAGCAGTTCTTC
CSVEDPQGATYNEQFF
>NA|TRBJ1-6|NA|TRBV6-5
TGTGCCAGCAGTTACGCCAGGGGAGTTAGGTCACCCCTCCACTTT
CASSYARGVRSPLHF
>once|TRBJ2-3|TRBD2|TRBV7-9
TGTGCCAGCAGGTGGCCGCGCGGGGGGGCCGGAGATACGCAGTATTTT
CASRWPRGGAGDTQYF
>NA|TRBJ2-1|NA|TRBV6-5
TGTGCCAGCGGGAGAAACAATGAGCAGTTCTTC
CASGRNNEQFF
>few|TRBJ1-5|TRBD1|TRBV3-1/TRBV3-2
TGTGCCAGCAGCCAGTCCCGGGACAGGGTTAGCAATCAGCCCCAGCATTTT
CASSQSRDRVSNQPQHF
>NA|TRBJ1-1|NA|TRBV19
TGTGCCAGTTCTTCCGGACAGTCGAACACTGAAGCTTTCTTT
CASSSGQSNTEAFF
>once|TRBJ2-5|NA|TRBV5-6
TGTGCCCGACCCTTGCGCAGGCATGGAAAGACCCAGTACTTC
CARPLRRHGKTQYF
>few|TRBJ2-7|TRBD2|TRBV7-2
TGTGCCAGCACCTGGGGGACTAGCGGGAGGAGGTTGGGCTACGAGCAGTACTTC
CASTWGTSGRRLGYEQYF
>NA|TRBJ2-7|TRBD1|TRBV28
TGTGCCAGCAGTTACCCGGGACAGGGCCTTGGTGCCGAGCAGTACTTC
CASSYPGQGLGAEQYF
>few|TRBJ2-2|TRBD2|TRBV2
TGTGCCAGCACTGGACTAGCGGGAGGCACCGGGGAGCTGTTTTTT
CASTGLAGGTGELFF
>NA|TRBJ2-5|NA|TRBV19
TGTGCCAGTAGTTTGGCGACTAGTTTCCTCCAGTACTTC
CASSLATSFLQYF
>NA|TRBJ2-7|TRBD1|TRBV7-2
TGTGCCAGCAGCACACGACAGGGACGGAGGCAGTACTTC
CASSTRQGRRQYF